A single sample gave rise to the 8 T cell receptor beta chains below, sequenced in a study of CD8 T cells in Susac syndrome. With random hexamers, roughly 0.45 to 1 ug RNA was reverse transcribed. TCRdb reprocessed the immunoSEQ multiplex PCR reads via MiXCR and lists one record per CDR3 protein. The sample includes more than 95,000 distinct CDR3 sequences, just under 95% of them seen just once. The sample taken for sequencing was CD4+ T cells from PBMCs. The source of these receptors is a human donor in good health.

The chain employs TRBV29-1 and TRBJ2-7; D gene ambiguous. The CDR3 is 13 residues long. Germline lookup yields CDR1 SQVTM and CDR2 ANQGSEA. Between the trimmed V and J ends, which lost 6 bases and 1 base, there was a span of 13 bases. CDR3 sequence reads: CSVDPGPSYEQYF. CDR3 DNA sequence: TGCAGCGTGGATCCCGGGCCTTCCTACGAGCAGTACTTC.

The rearrangement links TRBV29-1 to TRBJ1-3, with D possibly matching TRBD1 (5 bases). CDR1 SQVTM and CDR2 ANQGSEA come from the germline V gene. This CDR3 spans 13 amino acids. The V gene lost 5 bases and the J gene lost 1 base, with 9 bases spanning the gap. In DNA form, the CDR3 reads TGCAGCGTTCACCAGGGATCTGGAAACACCATATATTTT. Protein sequence: CSVHQGSGNTIYF.

V usage is TRBV10-3 and J usage is TRBJ1-2; D may be TRBD1 (6 bases). CDR3 size: 16 residues. V lost 4 bases to trimming and J lost 5 bases, with 20 bases between them. Germline CDR1 and CDR2: ENHRY and SYGVKD. This CDR3 is CAISVRVQGGVYGYTF. For the CDR3, the DNA is TGTGCCATCAGTGTACGGGTACAGGGCGGGGTGTATGGCTACACCTTC.

This chain links TRBV25-1 with TRBJ2-7, with 9 bases that match TRBD1. Germline CDR1 reads MGHDK; CDR2 reads SYGVNS. CDR3 length: 15 amino acids. J gave up 6 bases and V 6 bases, and 12 bases lay outside the gene matches. CDR3 sequence: CASREDLGTGSEQYF. The CDR3 nucleotides are TGTGCCAGCAGAGAGGACCTCGGGACAGGGAGCGAGCAGTACTTC.

CDR3 loop: CSVAGTGSTQYF. The CDR3 DNA reads as TGCAGCGTCGCCGGGACCGGGTCAACCCAGTACTTC. V gene TRBV29-1 combines with J gene TRBJ2-5; tentatively, D is TRBD1 or TRBD2 (5 bases each). The CDR3 loop spans 12 amino acids. Germline CDR1 SQVTM, CDR2 ANQGSEA. The germline V and J ends were trimmed by 6 bases and 8 bases, with 16 bases remaining between them.

A single count supports this clonotype. The CDR3 DNA is TGTGCCAGCAGCTCTAGGCGACCGGACACCGGGGAGCTGTTTTTT. This gives the protein CASSSRRPDTGELFF. V is TRBV2 and J is TRBJ2-2, with unresolved D. Trimming left V 6 bases short and J 3 bases short, with 14 bases between. The CDR3 covers 15 residues. Germline lookup yields CDR1 SNHLY and CDR2 FYNNEI.

In nucleotides, the CDR3 is TGCAGCGTTACCCTTAGCGGGAGGAGGGCAGATACGCAGTATTTT. This codes for CSVTLSGRRADTQYF. V gene TRBV29-1 combines with J gene TRBJ2-3; 10 positions match TRBD2. Germline V gene sequence: CDR1 SQVTM, CDR2 ANQGSEA. The CDR3 sequence is 15 residues long. The trim removed 5 bases at V and 4 bases at J, leaving 9 bases unmatched.

The chain uses TRBV7-9 and TRBJ2-7; D may be TRBD1 (6 bases). Germline CDR1 reads SEHNR; CDR2 reads FQNEAQ (reference sequence). The CDR3 is 14 residues long. V was pared by 3 bases and J by 0 bases, with 9 bases between. The CDR3 sequence is CASSFQGSSYEQYF. The DNA of the CDR3 is TGTGCCAGCAGCTTCCAGGGGAGCTCCTACGAGCAGTACTTC. The variable domain in full, with the rest retrieved from reference TRBV7-9 and TRBJ2-7, is DTGVSQNPRHKITKRGQNVTFRCDPISEHNRLYWYRQTLGQGPEFLTYFQNEAQLEKSRLLSDRFSAERPKGSFSTLEIQRTEQGDSAMYLCASSFQGSSYEQYFGPGTRLTVT.